The next 18 T cell receptor beta chains were all read from a single sample in a study of cytomegalovirus exposure and HLA in healthy donors. A multiplex PCR was run with 60 Vbeta primers and 13 Jbeta primers. Here immunoSEQ multiplex PCR was the method, and the copy in TCRdb shows in-frame clones only, minus some. This table has about 130,000 clones, approximately 80% appearing once. The sequenced sample consisted of PBMCs. All receptors come from a young man in good health and CMV-seronegative.

The chain combines TRBV14 with TRBJ1-5; D remains ambiguous. The V gene lost 0 bases and the J gene lost 7 bases, with 7 bases spanning the gap. Germline CDR1 is SGHDN and CDR2 is FVKESK. This CDR3 is built from 13 residues. The CDR3 bases are TGTGCCAGCAGCCAAGAATCCGGGCAGCCCCAGCATTTT. It encodes CASSQESGQPQHF.

The rearrangement joins TRBV7-6 to TRBJ1-2; a possible D gene is TRBD1 (6 bases). In germline, CDR1 is SGHVS, CDR2 FNYEAQ. The CDR3 runs 15 residues. With 4 bases removed from V and 4 bases from J, the gap between germline ends came to 16 bases. CDR3 DNA: TGTGCCAGCAGCTCAGAGATACAGGGCAGCTATGGCTACACCTTC. It specifies CASSSEIQGSYGYTF.

The CDR3 nucleotides are TGTGCCAGCAGCCGGAACACCGGGGAGCTGTTTTTT. Translation gives CASSRNTGELFF. The V gene is TRBV9, the J gene TRBJ2-2; the D is unclear. Germline lookup yields CDR1 SGDLS and CDR2 YYNGEE. V lost 4 bases, J lost 1 base, and 2 bases lay in between. The CDR3 is made up of 12 amino acids.

The chain is built from TRBV19 and TRBJ1-2; D remains unclear. Trimming stripped 6 bases from V and 9 bases from J, with 11 bases between. The CDR3 is 11 residues long. The germline V gene has CDR1 LNHDA and CDR2 SQIVND (reference sequence). The CDR3 spells CASSAGRRYTF. Written as DNA, the CDR3 is TGTGCCAGTAGCGCGGGAAGGCGCTACACCTTC.

This chain links TRBV29-1 with TRBJ2-2; D is perhaps TRBD2 (5 bases). The germline V gene has CDR1 SQVTM and CDR2 ANQGSEA. V dropped 6 bases and J dropped 4 bases, with 18 bases sitting between them. The length of the CDR3 is 15 residues. CDR3 residues: CSVANSEGFTGELFF. The DNA of the CDR3 is TGCAGCGTAGCCAATAGTGAGGGTTTCACCGGGGAGCTGTTTTTT.

The V and J genes are TRBV9 and TRBJ2-7; TRBD2 matches at 9 bases. Trimming removed 3 bases from V and 2 bases from J; junction bases left unmatched: 6. This CDR3 spans 15 amino acids. Germline CDR1 SGDLS, CDR2 YYNGEE. The DNA for the CDR3 is TGTGCCAGCAGCGGAGCGGGGGGACCCACCTACGAGCAGTACTTC. Translation gives CASSGAGGPTYEQYF.

V gene TRBV10-3 combines with J gene TRBJ2-4, with TRBD2 matching over 7 bases. CDR3 length equals 18 residues. Germline-derived CDR1 and CDR2 are ENHRY and SYGVKD. V was clipped by 2 bases and J by 0 bases; unmatched bases: 10. For the CDR3, the DNA is TGTGCCATCAGTGAGGGGGAGGGCAGGGAGGCAGCCAAAAACATTCAGTACTTC. Translated, it gives CAISEGEGREAAKNIQYF.

The chain joins TRBV7-9 to TRBJ2-1; tentatively, D is TRBD2 (6 bases). Germline V gene data show CDR1 as SEHNR and CDR2 as FQNEAQ (reference sequence). This CDR3 spans 14 amino acids. Trimming stripped 3 bases from V and 7 bases from J, with 13 bases between. The CDR3 reads CASSFRGAPNEQFF. The CDR3 DNA is TGTGCCAGCAGCTTCCGCGGGGCCCCTAATGAGCAGTTCTTC.

The rearrangement uses TRBV4-3 and TRBJ2-2, with D possibly TRBD2 on 6 matching bases. The CDR3 loop spans 16 amino acids. CDR1 and CDR2 (germline): LGHNA, YSLEER. Trimming pared 1 base from V and 5 bases from J, leaving 14 bases between. The CDR3 spells CASSQARLVRTGELFF. CDR3 sequence (DNA): TGCGCCAGCAGCCAAGCGAGACTAGTTCGGACCGGGGAGCTGTTTTTT.

The genes are TRBV7-7 and TRBJ2-1; 11 bases match TRBD2. The CDR3 covers 13 residues. Per the germline V gene, CDR1 is SSHAT and CDR2 is FNYEAQ (reference sequence). V gave up 11 bases and J gave up 6 bases; unmatched junction bases: 6. CDR3 in amino acids: CAVSGGASNEQFF. The DNA of the CDR3 is TGTGCCGTTAGCGGGGGGGCCTCCAATGAGCAGTTCTTC.

This clone was seen a single time. The rearrangement uses TRBV9 and TRBJ2-7, with 8 bases that match TRBD2. The CDR3 spans 15 residues. Trimming removed 2 bases from V and 4 bases from J; junction bases left unmatched: 8. Germline loops: CDR1 SGDLS, CDR2 YYNGEE. The CDR3 sequence: CASSVRGESTYEQYF. CDR3 nucleotides: TGTGCCAGCAGCGTGCGGGGGGAAAGTACGTACGAGCAGTACTTC. The full variable domain, with the rest looked up from reference TRBV9 and TRBJ2-7, is DSGVTQTPKHLITATGQRVTLRCSPRSGDLSVYWYQQSLDQGLQFLIQYYNGEERAKGNILERFSAQQFPDLHSELNLSSLELGDSALYFCASSVRGESTYEQYFGPGTRLTVT.

This clone showed up just a few times. The chain carries TRBV15 and TRBJ2-7, with 7 bases that match TRBD2. CDR1 and CDR2 (germline): LNHNV, YYDKDF (reference sequence). V shed 1 base, J shed 7 bases, and the junction held 4 bases outside the gene matches. The CDR3 consists of 13 residues. The CDR3 coding sequence is TGTGCCACCAGCAGAGGAGTGGGGGGGGAGCAGTACTTC. As protein: CATSRGVGGEQYF.

The chain is built from TRBV5-4 and TRBJ2-5; 14 positions agree with TRBD2. This CDR3 spans 17 amino acids. The germline gives CDR1 SGHNT, CDR2 YYREEE (reference sequence). The junction had 1 base not matched to a gene; V was cut back by 0 bases and J by 0 bases. The CDR3 reads CASSLGTSGRYQETQYF. The CDR3 DNA follows: TGTGCCAGCAGCTTGGGGACTAGCGGGAGGTACCAAGAGACCCAGTACTTC.

The V gene is TRBV19, the J gene TRBJ2-5, with 7 nucleotides matching TRBD1. Losses at the gene ends were 3 bases for V and 2 bases for J; bases not matched to a gene: 6. CDR3 length: 15 amino acids. Germline V gives CDR1 LNHDA, CDR2 SQIVND (reference sequence). CDR3 DNA sequence: TGTGCCAGTAGTATTGGGGCCAGGGGGCAAGAGACCCAGTACTTC. It yields the protein CASSIGARGQETQYF.

The chain couples TRBV29-1 to TRBJ2-5, with D possibly being TRBD1 (7 bases). There are 13 residues in the CDR3. CDR1 and CDR2 (germline): SQVTM, ANQGSEA. V was trimmed by 4 bases and J by 5 bases, leaving 14 bases between them. Written as DNA, the CDR3 is TGCAGCGTTGTGACGGCAGGGGGGGAGACCCAGTACTTC. Translated: CSVVTAGGETQYF. The whole variable domain, filled in from reference TRBV29-1 and TRBJ2-5, reads SAVISQKPSRDICQRGTSLTIQCQVDSQVTMMFWYRQQPGQSLTLIATANQGSEATYESGFVIDKFPISRPNLTFSTLTVSNMSPEDSSIYLCSVVTAGGETQYFGPGTRLLVL.

This chain links TRBV11-3 with TRBJ2-1; D not resolved. Trimming took 4 bases from V and 9 from J, leaving 10 bases between them. This CDR3 region has 12 residues. Per the germline V gene, CDR1 is SGHNT and CDR2 is YENEEA. The CDR3 sequence is CASSSLDGEQFF. The CDR3 bases are TGTGCCAGCAGCTCGCTAGACGGTGAGCAGTTCTTC.

The J gene is TRBJ2-2, the V gene TRBV9, with 11 bases lining up with TRBD2. The germline gives CDR1 SGDLS, CDR2 YYNGEE. The CDR3 length is 15 residues. Trimming at V came to 3 bases and at J to 6 bases, leaving 4 bases not matched to a gene. The CDR3 sequence: CASSATSGDPGELFF. For the CDR3, the DNA is TGTGCCAGCAGCGCGACTAGCGGGGACCCCGGGGAGCTGTTTTTT.

This chain uses TRBV5-1 with TRBJ1-1; D unresolved. The CDR3 is made up of 14 amino acids. The V end was cut by 1 base, the J end by 3 bases, with 10 bases between. Germline V gene sequence: CDR1 SGHRS, CDR2 YFSETQ. Here the CDR3 reads CASSLQALDTEAFF. CDR3 DNA: TGCGCCAGCAGCTTGCAAGCTTTGGACACTGAAGCTTTCTTT.